Presented here are 11 T cell receptor beta chains from one specimen sequenced in a study of cytomegalovirus exposure and HLA in healthy donors (dated by TCRdb to about 2017). Preparation of the library involved the immunoSEQ multiplex PCR assay. A mixture of 60 forward primers for TCR Vbeta segments and 13 reverse primers for TCR Jbeta segments was used in the multiplex PCR. Entries here come from immuneACCESS through TCRdb and include only in-frame sequences with V and J called. Some clones fail to appear in such tables; in the studies checked, an unresolved V gene covers under half of the shortfall, and the cause of the remainder is unknown. Within this sample are some 98,000 clones, with around 67% of them counted one time only. 2.5% of the sample is in the top ten clones. Sequencing used PBMCs. The origin of the receptors is a man aged 50 or older in good health and CMV-seronegative.

This clone was detected a few times. V is TRBV7-2 and J is TRBJ1-6; no definite D call. Trimming took 2 bases from V and 6 from J, leaving 11 bases between them. CDR3 length: 15 amino acids. In germline, CDR1 is SGHTA, CDR2 FQGNSA. The CDR3 protein is CASSLHQVLNSPLHF. CDR3 in DNA: TGTGCCAGCAGCTTACATCAGGTTCTTAATTCACCCCTCCACTTT.

The V and J genes are TRBV11-2 and TRBJ1-1; tentative D call: TRBD1 (5 bases). CDR1 and CDR2 from the germline V gene are SGHAT and FQNNGV. Trimming shortened V by 4 bases and J by 4 bases, and 25 bases separated the two germline ends. This CDR3 contains 18 residues. The CDR3: CASSSREVQGRIVTEAFF. The CDR3 coding sequence is TGTGCCAGCAGCTCCCGAGAAGTCCAGGGAAGAATAGTCACTGAAGCTTTCTTT.

This sequence joins TRBV2 and TRBJ2-7; 10 nucleotides align to TRBD2. Germline trimming cut 4 bases from V and 1 base from J; bases unmatched to any gene: 4. The CDR3 runs to 15 residues. Germline assignment: CDR1 SNHLY and CDR2 FYNNEI. This CDR3 is CASSAQLAGSYEQYF. Written as DNA, the CDR3 is TGTGCCAGCAGTGCCCAACTAGCGGGATCCTACGAGCAGTACTTC.

This clone was seen more than once but under ten times. The rearrangement links TRBV7-8 to TRBJ2-2, with D possibly TRBD1 on 6 matching bases. The CDR3 is made up of 14 amino acids. Germline CDR1 reads SGHVS; CDR2 reads FQNEAQ. V lost 1 base and J 8 bases, leaving 11 bases between the germline ends. CDR3 region: CASSLGMGAGELFF. CDR3 DNA sequence: TGTGCCAGCAGCTTAGGGATGGGGGCTGGGGAGCTGTTTTTT.

This sequence joins TRBV30 and TRBJ1-5; perhaps TRBD1 as D (5 bases). This CDR3 is 14 amino acids long. Trimming shortened V by 0 bases and J by 1 base, and 7 bases separated the two germline ends. Germline CDR1 reads GTSNPN; CDR2 reads SVGIG (reference sequence). CDR3 region: CAWSVGGSNQPQHF. The CDR3, as DNA: TGTGCCTGGAGTGTCGGGGGAAGCAATCAGCCCCAGCATTTT.

V is TRBV10-3 and J is TRBJ2-1; 9 bases agree with TRBD2. Germline V gene lookup returns CDR1 ENHRY and CDR2 SYGVKD. With 8 bases clipped from V and 6 bases from J, the junction kept 5 bases outside the gene matches. The CDR3 runs 13 residues. The CDR3 DNA follows: TGTGCCATCTACCTAGCGGGGCGCAATGAGCAGTTCTTC. It yields the protein CAIYLAGRNEQFF.

As regards this clone: Its ends do not fully match the called genes, so a read error is possible. The chain couples TRBV28 to TRBJ1-2; D remains ambiguous. The CDR3 is made up of 13 amino acids. The germline gives CDR1 MDHEN, CDR2 SYDVKM. CDR3 sequence: CASSFAGNYGYTF. CDR3 sequence (DNA): TGTGCCAGCAGTTTTGCGGGTAACTACGGCTACACCTTC.

V and J are TRBV28 and TRBJ2-3; TRBD2 matches 7 bases. CDR3 length equals 13 residues. With V trimmed by 6 bases and J by 0 bases, 0 bases remained unmatched. Germline V gene data show CDR1 as MDHEN and CDR2 as SYDVKM. CDR3 DNA: TGTGCCAGCAGGGGAGGGAGCACAGATACGCAGTATTTT. Its translation: CASRGGSTDTQYF. Looking up the rest from reference TRBV28 and TRBJ2-3 gives the full variable domain: DVKVTQSSRYLVKRTGEKVFLECVQDMDHENMFWYRQDPGLGLRLIYFSYDVKMKEKGDIPEGYSVSREKKERFSLILESASTNQTSMYLCASRGGSTDTQYFGPGTRLTVL.

This chain joins TRBV5-1 and TRBJ2-3, with 10 bases identical to TRBD2. The CDR3 is 16 residues long. Trimming removed 0 bases from V and 7 bases from J; junction bases left unmatched: 8. From germline, CDR1 is SGHRS and CDR2 YFSETQ. The CDR3 reads CASSLGSSGSTNTQYF. In nucleotides, the CDR3 is TGCGCCAGCAGCTTGGGGTCTAGCGGGAGTACGAATACGCAGTATTTT.

The chain combines TRBV7-6 with TRBJ2-5, with 7 bases matching TRBD1. The end of the DNA aligns better with TRBJ2-7, so the J call may be wrong. This CDR3 region has 18 residues. CDR1 is SGHVS and CDR2 is FNYEAQ in the germline V gene. The CDR3, as DNA: TGTGCCAGCAGCCCCCCCCGAACAGGGGATTTGGATTCCTACGAGCAGTACTTC. Encoded protein: CASSPPRTGDLDSYEQYF.

This CDR3 is CASSQDVRRVDTQYF. DNA for the CDR3: TGCGCCAGCAGCCAAGATGTCAGGCGGGTAGATACGCAGTATTTT. The gene calls are TRBV4-1 and TRBJ2-3; maybe TRBD2 (5 bases). Germline-derived CDR1 and CDR2 are MGHRA and YSYEKL. The CDR3 spans 15 residues. V was shortened by 0 bases and J by 5 bases, with 12 bases between the two germline ends.